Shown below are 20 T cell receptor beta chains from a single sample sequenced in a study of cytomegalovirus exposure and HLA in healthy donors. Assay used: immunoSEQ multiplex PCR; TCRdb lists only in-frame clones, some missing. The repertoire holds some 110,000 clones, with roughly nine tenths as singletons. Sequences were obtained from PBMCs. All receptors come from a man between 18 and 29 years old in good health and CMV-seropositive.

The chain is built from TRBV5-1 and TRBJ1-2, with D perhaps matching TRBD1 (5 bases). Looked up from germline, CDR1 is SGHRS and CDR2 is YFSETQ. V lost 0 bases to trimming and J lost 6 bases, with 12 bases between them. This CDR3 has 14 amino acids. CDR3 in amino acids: CASSLGGPLHGYTF. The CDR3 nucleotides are TGCGCCAGCAGCTTGGGGGGCCCACTCCATGGCTACACCTTC.

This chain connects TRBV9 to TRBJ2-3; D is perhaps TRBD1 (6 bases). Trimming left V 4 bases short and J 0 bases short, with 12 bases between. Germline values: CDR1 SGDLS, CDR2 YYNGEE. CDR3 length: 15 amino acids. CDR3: CASSPRTASTDTQYF. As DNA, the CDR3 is TGTGCCAGCAGCCCGAGGACAGCTAGCACAGATACGCAGTATTTT.

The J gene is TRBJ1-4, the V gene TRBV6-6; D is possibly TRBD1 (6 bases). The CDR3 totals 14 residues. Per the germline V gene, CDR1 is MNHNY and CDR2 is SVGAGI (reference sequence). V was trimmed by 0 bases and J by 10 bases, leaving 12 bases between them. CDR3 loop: CASSYSKQGGKLFF. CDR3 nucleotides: TGTGCCAGCAGTTACTCCAAACAGGGTGGAAAACTGTTTTTT.

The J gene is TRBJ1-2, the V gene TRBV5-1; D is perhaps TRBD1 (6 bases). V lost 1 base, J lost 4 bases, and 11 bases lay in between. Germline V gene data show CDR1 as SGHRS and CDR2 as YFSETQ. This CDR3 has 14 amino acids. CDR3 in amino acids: CASSLLGTSYGYTF. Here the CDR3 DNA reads TGCGCCAGCAGCTTGCTGGGGACAAGCTATGGCTACACCTTC.

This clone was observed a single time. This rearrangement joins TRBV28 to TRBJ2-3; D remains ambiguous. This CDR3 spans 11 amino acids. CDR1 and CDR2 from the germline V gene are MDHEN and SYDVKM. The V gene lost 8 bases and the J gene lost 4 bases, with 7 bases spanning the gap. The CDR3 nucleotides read TGTGCCAGCTCCGAGGCAGATACGCAGTATTTT. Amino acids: CASSEADTQYF. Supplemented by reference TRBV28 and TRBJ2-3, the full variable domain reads DVKVTQSSRYLVKRTGEKVFLECVQDMDHENMFWYRQDPGLGLRLIYFSYDVKMKEKGDIPEGYSVSREKKERFSLILESASTNQTSMYLCASSEADTQYFGPGTRLTVL.

The DNA of the CDR3 is TGTGCCATCAGTGCGGTAAATAGCAATCAGCCCCAGCATTTT. Encoded protein: CAISAVNSNQPQHF. The genes are TRBV10-3 and TRBJ1-5; no reliable D call. Germline V lookup: CDR1 ENHRY, CDR2 SYGVKD. V gave up 4 bases and J gave up 0 bases, with 7 bases separating them. This CDR3 region has 14 residues.

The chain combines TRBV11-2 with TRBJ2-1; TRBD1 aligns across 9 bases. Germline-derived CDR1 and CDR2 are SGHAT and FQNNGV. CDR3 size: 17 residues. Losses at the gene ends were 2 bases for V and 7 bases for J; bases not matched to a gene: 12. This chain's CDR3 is CASSLTGTGRIRNEQFF. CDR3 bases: TGTGCCAGCAGCTTAACCGGGACAGGGAGGATCCGTAATGAGCAGTTCTTC.

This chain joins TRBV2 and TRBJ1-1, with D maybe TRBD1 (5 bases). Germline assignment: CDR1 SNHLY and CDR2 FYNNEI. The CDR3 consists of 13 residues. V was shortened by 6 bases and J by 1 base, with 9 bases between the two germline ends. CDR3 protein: CASRGLGNTEAFF. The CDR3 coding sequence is TGTGCCAGCAGGGGACTAGGGAACACTGAAGCTTTCTTT.

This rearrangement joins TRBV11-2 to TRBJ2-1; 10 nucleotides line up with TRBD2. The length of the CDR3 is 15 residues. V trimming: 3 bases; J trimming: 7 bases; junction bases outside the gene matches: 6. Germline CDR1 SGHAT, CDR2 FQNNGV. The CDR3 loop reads CASSFVQRGGNEQFF. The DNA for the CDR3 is TGTGCCAGCAGCTTTGTACAGCGGGGGGGGAATGAGCAGTTCTTC.

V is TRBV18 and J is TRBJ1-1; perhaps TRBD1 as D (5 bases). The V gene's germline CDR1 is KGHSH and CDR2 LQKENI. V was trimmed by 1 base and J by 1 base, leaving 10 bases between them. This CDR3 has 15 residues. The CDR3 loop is CASSPLLTENTEAFF. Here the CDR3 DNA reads TGTGCCAGCTCACCACTCCTGACAGAGAACACTGAAGCTTTCTTT.

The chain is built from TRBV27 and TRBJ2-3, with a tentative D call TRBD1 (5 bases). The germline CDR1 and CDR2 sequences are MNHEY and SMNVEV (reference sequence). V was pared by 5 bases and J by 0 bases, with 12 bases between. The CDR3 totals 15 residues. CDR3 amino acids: CASSAQGASTDTQYF. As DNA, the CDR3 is TGTGCCAGCAGTGCGCAGGGTGCTAGCACAGATACGCAGTATTTT.

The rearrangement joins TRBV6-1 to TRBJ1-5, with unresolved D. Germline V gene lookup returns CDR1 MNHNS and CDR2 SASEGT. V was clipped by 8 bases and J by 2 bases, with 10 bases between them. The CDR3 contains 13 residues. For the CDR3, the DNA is TGTGCCAGCTTTACTTCTCGCAATCAGCCCCAGCATTTT. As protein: CASFTSRNQPQHF.

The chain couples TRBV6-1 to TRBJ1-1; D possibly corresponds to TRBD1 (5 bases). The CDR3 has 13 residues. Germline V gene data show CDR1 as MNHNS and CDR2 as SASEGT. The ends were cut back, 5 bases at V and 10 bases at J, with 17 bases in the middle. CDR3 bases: TGTGCCAGCAGTTTATCGGGGGGACCTCGAGCTTTCTTT. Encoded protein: CASSLSGGPRAFF.

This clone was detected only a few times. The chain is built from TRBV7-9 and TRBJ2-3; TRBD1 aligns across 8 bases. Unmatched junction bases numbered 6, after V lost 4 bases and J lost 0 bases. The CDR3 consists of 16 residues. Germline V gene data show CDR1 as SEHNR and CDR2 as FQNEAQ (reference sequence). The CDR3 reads CASSSRTGSSTDTQYF. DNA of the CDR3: TGTGCCAGCAGCTCGAGGACAGGGTCTAGCACAGATACGCAGTATTTT. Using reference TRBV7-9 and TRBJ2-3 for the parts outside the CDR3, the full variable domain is DTGVSQNPRHKITKRGQNVTFRCDPISEHNRLYWYRQTLGQGPEFLTYFQNEAQLEKSRLLSDRFSAERPKGSFSTLEIQRTEQGDSAMYLCASSSRTGSSTDTQYFGPGTRLTVL.

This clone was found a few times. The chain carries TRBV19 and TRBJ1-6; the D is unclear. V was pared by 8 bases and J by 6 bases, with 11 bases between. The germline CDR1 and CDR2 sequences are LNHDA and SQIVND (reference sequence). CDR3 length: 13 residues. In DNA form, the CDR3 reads TGTGCCAGTGTTGGCAGTGGTAATTCACCCCTCCACTTT. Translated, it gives CASVGSGNSPLHF.

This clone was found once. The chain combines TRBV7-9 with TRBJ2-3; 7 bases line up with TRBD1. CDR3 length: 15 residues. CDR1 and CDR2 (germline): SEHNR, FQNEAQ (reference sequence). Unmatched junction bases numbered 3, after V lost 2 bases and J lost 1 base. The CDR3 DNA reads TGTGCCAGCAGCTTAAGGGGGCGAGGCACAGATACGCAGTATTTT. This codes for CASSLRGRGTDTQYF.

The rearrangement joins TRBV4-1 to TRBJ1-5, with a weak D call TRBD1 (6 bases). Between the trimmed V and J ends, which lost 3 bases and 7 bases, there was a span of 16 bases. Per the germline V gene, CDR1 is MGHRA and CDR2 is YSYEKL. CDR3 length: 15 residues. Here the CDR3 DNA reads TGCGCCAGCAGCCAGGGGGGGGCACAGCACCAGCCCCAGCATTTT. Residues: CASSQGGAQHQPQHF.

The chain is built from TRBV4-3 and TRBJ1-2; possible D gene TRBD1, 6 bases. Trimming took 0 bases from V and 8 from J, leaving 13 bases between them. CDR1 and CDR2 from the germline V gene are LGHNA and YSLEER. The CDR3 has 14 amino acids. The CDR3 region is CASSQDIGGEGYTF. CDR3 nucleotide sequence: TGCGCCAGCAGCCAAGATATAGGGGGAGAGGGCTACACCTTC.

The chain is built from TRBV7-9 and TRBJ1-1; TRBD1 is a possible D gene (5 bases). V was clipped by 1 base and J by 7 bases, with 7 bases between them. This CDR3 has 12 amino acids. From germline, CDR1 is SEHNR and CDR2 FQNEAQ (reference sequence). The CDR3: CASSLGQLEAFF. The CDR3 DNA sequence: TGTGCCAGCAGCTTAGGACAGCTTGAAGCTTTCTTT. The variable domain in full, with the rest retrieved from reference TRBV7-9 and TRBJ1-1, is DTGVSQNPRHKITKRGQNVTFRCDPISEHNRLYWYRQTLGQGPEFLTYFQNEAQLEKSRLLSDRFSAERPKGSFSTLEIQRTEQGDSAMYLCASSLGQLEAFFGQGTRLTVV.

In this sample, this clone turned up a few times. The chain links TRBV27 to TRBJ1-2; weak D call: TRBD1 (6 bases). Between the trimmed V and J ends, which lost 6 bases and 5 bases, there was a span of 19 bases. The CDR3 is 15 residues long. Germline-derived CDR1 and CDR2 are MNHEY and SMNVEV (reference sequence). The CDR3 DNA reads TGTGCCAGCAGGGCAGGGGCCGGGCGGCTATATGGCTACACCTTC. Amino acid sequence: CASRAGAGRLYGYTF.